A single sample gave rise to the 10 T cell receptor beta chains below, sequenced in a study of T cell responses to AZD1222 COVID-19 vaccine. Clones were sequenced by immunoSEQ multiplex PCR, and TCRdb holds only the in-frame ones, with some missing. The sample has 25,000 to 35,000 clones, nearly 95% seen once. The sequences come from peripheral blood, collected on day 0 of AZD1222 vaccination. These receptors were obtained from an adult in good health.

This clone was seen only once. The chain employs TRBV20-1 and TRBJ2-7; D remains unclear. Germline V CDR1 and CDR2: DFQATT, SNEGSKA (reference sequence). The germline V and J ends were trimmed by 4 bases and 4 bases, with 8 bases remaining between them. This CDR3 spans 11 amino acids. The CDR3 nucleotides read TGCAGTGCTAACGACCGGTACGAGCAGTACTTC. The encoded protein is CSANDRYEQYF.

The gene calls are TRBV11-2 and TRBJ2-7; D call uncertain. CDR1 and CDR2 (germline): SGHAT, FQNNGV. The V and J ends lost 5 bases and 2 bases respectively, with 10 bases between them. CDR3 length: 13 residues. As DNA, the CDR3 is TGTGCCAGCAGCACCGACGGCCCCTACGAGCAGTACTTC. Amino acids: CASSTDGPYEQYF.

This clone has only a few counts. This sequence joins TRBV11-2 and TRBJ1-6; D might be TRBD1 (5 bases). Germline V gives CDR1 SGHAT, CDR2 FQNNGV. This CDR3 is built from 15 residues. Trimming removed 3 bases at V and 5 bases at J, with 11 bases between. The CDR3: CASSLQGGNNSPLHF. DNA for the CDR3: TGTGCCAGCAGCTTGCAGGGTGGAAATAATTCACCCCTCCACTTT.

This chain uses TRBV30 with TRBJ2-1; 14 bases line up with TRBD2. CDR3 length equals 15 residues. Germline assignment: CDR1 GTSNPN and CDR2 SVGIG (reference sequence). Trimming at V came to 4 bases and at J to 8 bases, leaving 7 bases not matched to a gene. Written as DNA, the CDR3 is TGTGCCTGGACCTACCCGGGACTAGCGGGAGATGAGCAGTTCTTC. It translates to CAWTYPGLAGDEQFF.

V gene TRBV27 combines with J gene TRBJ1-1; TRBD1 is a possible D gene (5 bases). The CDR3 totals 18 residues. The germline CDR1 and CDR2 sequences are MNHEY and SMNVEV (reference sequence). Trimming took 7 bases from V and 0 from J, leaving 24 bases between them. This chain's CDR3 is CASTYKRGSYLMNTEAFF. In nucleotides, the CDR3 is TGTGCCAGCACCTATAAACGGGGCAGCTATCTCATGAACACTGAAGCTTTCTTT.

The chain recombines TRBV4-1 with TRBJ1-3; D is possibly TRBD1 (5 bases). The V gene's germline CDR1 is MGHRA and CDR2 YSYEKL. Trimming cost V 4 bases and J 6 bases, with 13 bases left between them. The length of the CDR3 is 14 residues. The CDR3, as DNA: TGCGCCAGCAGCCCCATTGGGGGGGAAAACACCATATATTTT. This codes for CASSPIGGENTIYF.

The chain employs TRBV19 and TRBJ1-5; TRBD1 agrees at 7 bases. Germline V gene data show CDR1 as LNHDA and CDR2 as SQIVND (reference sequence). The CDR3 consists of 16 residues. The V and J ends lost 6 bases and 1 base, in that order; junction bases with no gene match: 9. CDR3 nucleotides: TGTGCCAGTAGCCGACAGGGTTTCGGCAGCAATCAGCCCCAGCATTTT. This translates into CASSRQGFGSNQPQHF.

This chain connects TRBV5-1 to TRBJ1-6, with 9 bases matching TRBD1. Germline assignment: CDR1 SGHRS and CDR2 YFSETQ. The CDR3 is 14 amino acids. Unmatched junction bases numbered 1, after V lost 3 bases and J lost 6 bases. CDR3 residues: CASSWTGANSPLHF. The CDR3, as DNA: TGCGCCAGCAGCTGGACAGGGGCTAATTCACCCCTCCACTTT. The entire variable domain, with the rest obtained from reference TRBV5-1 and TRBJ1-6, is as follows: KAGVTQTPRYLIKTRGQQVTLSCSPISGHRSVSWYQQTPGQGLQFLFEYFSETQRNKGNFPGRFSGRQFSNSRSEMNVSTLELGDSALYLCASSWTGANSPLHFGNGTRLTVT.

The V gene is TRBV18, the J gene TRBJ1-5, with unresolved D. Germline lookup yields CDR1 KGHSH and CDR2 LQKENI. With 6 bases removed from V and 0 bases from J, the gap between germline ends came to 6 bases. The CDR3 contains 13 residues. The CDR3 is CASSKDSNQPQHF. The CDR3 region has the DNA TGTGCCAGCTCCAAAGATAGCAATCAGCCCCAGCATTTT.

J is TRBJ2-7 and V is TRBV28, with D perhaps matching TRBD1 (5 bases). This CDR3 region has 13 residues. The ends were cut back, 5 bases at V and 0 bases at J, with 8 bases in the middle. Germline values: CDR1 MDHEN, CDR2 SYDVKM. The CDR3 sequence: CASSGGASYEQYF. CDR3 nucleotide sequence: TGTGCCAGCAGTGGTGGGGCCTCCTACGAGCAGTACTTC.